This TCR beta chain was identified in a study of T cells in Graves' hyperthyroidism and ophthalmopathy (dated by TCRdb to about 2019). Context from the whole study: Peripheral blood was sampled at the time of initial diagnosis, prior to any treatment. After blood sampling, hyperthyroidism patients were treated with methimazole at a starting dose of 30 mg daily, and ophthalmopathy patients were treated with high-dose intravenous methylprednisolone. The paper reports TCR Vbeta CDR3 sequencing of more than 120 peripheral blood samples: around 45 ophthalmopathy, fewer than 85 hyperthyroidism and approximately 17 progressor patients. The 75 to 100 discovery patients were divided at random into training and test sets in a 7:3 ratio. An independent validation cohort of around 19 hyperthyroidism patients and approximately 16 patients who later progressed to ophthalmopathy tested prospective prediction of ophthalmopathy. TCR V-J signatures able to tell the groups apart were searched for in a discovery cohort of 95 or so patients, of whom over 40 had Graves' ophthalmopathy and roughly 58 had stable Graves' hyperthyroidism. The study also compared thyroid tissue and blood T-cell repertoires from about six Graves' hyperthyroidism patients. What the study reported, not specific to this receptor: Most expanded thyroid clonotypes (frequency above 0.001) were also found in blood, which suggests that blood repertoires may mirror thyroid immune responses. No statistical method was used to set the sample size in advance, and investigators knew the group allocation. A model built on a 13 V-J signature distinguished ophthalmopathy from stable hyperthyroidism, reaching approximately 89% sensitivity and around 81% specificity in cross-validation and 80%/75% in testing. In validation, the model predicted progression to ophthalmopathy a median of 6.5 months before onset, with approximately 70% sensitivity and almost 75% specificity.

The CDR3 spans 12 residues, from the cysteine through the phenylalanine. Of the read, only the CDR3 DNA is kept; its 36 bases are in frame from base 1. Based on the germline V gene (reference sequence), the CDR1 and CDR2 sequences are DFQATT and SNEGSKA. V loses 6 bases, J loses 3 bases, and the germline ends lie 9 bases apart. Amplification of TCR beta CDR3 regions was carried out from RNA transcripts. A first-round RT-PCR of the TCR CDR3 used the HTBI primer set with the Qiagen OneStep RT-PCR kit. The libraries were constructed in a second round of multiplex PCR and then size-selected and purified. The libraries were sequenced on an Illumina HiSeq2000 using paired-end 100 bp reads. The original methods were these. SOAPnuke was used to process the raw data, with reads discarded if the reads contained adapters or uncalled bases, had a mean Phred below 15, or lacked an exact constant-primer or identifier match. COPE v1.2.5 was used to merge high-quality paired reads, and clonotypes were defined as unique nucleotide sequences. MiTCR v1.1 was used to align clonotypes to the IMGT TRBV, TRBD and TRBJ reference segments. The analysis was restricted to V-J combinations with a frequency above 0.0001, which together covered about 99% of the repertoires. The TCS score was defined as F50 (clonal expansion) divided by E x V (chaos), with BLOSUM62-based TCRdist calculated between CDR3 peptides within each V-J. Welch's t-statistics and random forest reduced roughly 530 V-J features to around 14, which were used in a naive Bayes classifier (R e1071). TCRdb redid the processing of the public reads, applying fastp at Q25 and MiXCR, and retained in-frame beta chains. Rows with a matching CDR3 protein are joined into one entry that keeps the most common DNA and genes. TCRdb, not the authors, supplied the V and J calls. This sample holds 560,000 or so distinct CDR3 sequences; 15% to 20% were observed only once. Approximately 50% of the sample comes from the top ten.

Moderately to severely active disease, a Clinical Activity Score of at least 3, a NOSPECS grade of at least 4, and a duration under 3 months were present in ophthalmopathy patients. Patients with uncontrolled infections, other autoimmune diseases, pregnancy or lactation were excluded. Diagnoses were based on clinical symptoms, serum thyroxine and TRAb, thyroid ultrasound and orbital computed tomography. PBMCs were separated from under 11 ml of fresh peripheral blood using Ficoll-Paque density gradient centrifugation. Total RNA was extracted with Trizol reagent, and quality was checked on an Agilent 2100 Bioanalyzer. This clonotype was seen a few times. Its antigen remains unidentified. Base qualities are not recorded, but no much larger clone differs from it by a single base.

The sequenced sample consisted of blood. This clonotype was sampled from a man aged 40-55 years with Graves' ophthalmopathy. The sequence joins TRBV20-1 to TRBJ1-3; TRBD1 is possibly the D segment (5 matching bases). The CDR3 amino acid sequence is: CSAQGFGNTIYF. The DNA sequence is TGCAGTGCCCAGGGTTTTGGAAACACCATATATTTT.